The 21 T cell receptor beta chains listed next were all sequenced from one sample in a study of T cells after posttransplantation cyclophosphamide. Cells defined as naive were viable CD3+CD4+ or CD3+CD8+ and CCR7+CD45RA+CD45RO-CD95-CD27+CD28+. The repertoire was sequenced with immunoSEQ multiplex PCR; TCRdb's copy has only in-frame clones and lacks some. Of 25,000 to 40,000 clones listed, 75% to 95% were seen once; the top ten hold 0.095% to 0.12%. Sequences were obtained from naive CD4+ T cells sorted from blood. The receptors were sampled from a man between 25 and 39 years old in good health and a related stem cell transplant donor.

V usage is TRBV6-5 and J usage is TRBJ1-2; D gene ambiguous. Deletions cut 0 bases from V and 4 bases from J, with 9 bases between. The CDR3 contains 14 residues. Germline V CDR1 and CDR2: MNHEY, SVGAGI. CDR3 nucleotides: TGTGCCAGCAGTTACTCCAGATCCTCCTATGGCTACACCTTC. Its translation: CASSYSRSSYGYTF.

The CDR3 protein is CASSQDWRGALGNEQFF. DNA for the CDR3: TGCGCCAGCAGCCAAGATTGGCGGGGGGCTTTGGGGAATGAGCAGTTCTTC. The rearrangement links TRBV4-1 to TRBJ2-1, with 8 bases that match TRBD2. Trimming took 0 bases from V and 7 from J; bases not matched to a gene: 11. The CDR3 covers 17 residues. Germline V lookup: CDR1 MGHRA, CDR2 YSYEKL.

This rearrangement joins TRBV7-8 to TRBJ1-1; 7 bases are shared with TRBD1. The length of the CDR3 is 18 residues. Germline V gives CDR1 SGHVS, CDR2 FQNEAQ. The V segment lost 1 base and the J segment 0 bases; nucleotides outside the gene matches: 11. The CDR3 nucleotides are TGTGCCAGCAGCTTAGAGAGCGGGGGACAGACCATGAACACTGAAGCTTTCTTT. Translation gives CASSLESGGQTMNTEAFF.

CDR3: CASSPPSMLAGANVLTF. CDR3 sequence (DNA): TGTGCCAGTAGTCCACCGTCAATGTTAGCTGGGGCCAACGTCCTGACTTTC. The chain combines TRBV19 with TRBJ2-6, with unresolved D. The CDR3 length is 17 residues. Germline CDR1 is LNHDA and CDR2 is SQIVND (reference sequence). Trimming cost V 5 bases and J 2 bases, with 16 bases left between them.

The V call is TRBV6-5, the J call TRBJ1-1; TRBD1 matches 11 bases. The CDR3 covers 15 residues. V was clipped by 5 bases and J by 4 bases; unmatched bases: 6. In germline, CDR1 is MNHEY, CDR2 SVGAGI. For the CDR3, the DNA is TGTGCCAGCAGTAAAGGACAGGGGGCAGGCACTGAAGCTTTCTTT. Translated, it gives CASSKGQGAGTEAFF.

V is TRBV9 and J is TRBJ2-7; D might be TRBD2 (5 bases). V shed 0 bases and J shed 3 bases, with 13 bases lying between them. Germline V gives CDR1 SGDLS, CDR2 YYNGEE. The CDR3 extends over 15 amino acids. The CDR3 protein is CASSVGPRGGYEQYF. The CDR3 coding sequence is TGTGCCAGCAGCGTAGGCCCACGGGGTGGCTACGAGCAGTACTTC.

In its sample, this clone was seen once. CDR3 nucleotides: TGTGCCAGCAGCCCTTTCCGGGAATCCTACGAGCAGTACTTC. Amino acid sequence: CASSPFRESYEQYF. This rearrangement joins TRBV7-3 to TRBJ2-5; a weak D match, TRBD2 (5 bases). The end of the DNA fits TRBJ2-7 better, so the J call may be wrong. The CDR3 is made up of 14 amino acids. The V gene's germline CDR1 is SGHTA and CDR2 FQGTGA.

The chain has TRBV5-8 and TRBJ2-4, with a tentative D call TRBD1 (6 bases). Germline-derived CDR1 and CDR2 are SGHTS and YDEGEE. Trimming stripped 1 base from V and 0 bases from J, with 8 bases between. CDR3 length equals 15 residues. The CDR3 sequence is CASSLTGIAKNIQYF. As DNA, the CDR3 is TGTGCCAGCAGCTTGACAGGGATAGCCAAAAACATTCAGTACTTC.

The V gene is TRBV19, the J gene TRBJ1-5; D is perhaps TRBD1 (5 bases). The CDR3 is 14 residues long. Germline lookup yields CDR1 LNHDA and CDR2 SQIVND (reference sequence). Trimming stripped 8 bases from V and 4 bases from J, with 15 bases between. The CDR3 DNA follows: TGTGCCAGTGACGGTGGGGGGGGAAATCAGCCCCAGCATTTT. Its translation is CASDGGGGNQPQHF.

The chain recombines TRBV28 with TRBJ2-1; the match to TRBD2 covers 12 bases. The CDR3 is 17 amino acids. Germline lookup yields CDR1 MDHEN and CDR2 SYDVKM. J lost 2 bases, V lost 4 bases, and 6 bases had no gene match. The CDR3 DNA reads TGTGCCAGCAGTTCCCTAGCGGGGGGGCCCCCCTACAATGAGCAGTTCTTC. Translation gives CASSSLAGGPPYNEQFF.

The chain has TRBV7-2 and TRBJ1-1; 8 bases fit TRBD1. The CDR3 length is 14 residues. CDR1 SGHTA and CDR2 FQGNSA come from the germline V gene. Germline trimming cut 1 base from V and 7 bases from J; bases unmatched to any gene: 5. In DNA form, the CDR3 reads TGTGCCAGCAGCTTAGTCAGGGGGCGAGGTGAAGCTTTCTTT. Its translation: CASSLVRGRGEAFF.

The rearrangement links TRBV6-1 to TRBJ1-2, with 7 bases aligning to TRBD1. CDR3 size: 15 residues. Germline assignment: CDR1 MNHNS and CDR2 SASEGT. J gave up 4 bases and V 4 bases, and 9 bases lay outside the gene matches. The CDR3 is CASSGPRGLGYGYTF. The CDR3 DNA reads TGTGCCAGCAGTGGACCTAGGGGGCTTGGCTATGGCTACACCTTC.

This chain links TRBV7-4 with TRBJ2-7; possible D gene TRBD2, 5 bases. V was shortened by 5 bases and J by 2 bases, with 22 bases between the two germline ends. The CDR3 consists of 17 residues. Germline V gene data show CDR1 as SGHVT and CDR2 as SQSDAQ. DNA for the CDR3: TGTGCCAGCAGCCAATCCGGGGAGACCTCAACCACCTACGAGCAGTACTTC. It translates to CASSQSGETSTTYEQYF.

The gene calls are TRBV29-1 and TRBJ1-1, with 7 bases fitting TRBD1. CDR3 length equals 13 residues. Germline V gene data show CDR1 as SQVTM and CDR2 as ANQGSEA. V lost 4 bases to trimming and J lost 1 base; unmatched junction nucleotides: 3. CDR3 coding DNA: TGCAGCGTTGTGGACAGGACGAACACTGAAGCTTTCTTT. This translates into CSVVDRTNTEAFF.

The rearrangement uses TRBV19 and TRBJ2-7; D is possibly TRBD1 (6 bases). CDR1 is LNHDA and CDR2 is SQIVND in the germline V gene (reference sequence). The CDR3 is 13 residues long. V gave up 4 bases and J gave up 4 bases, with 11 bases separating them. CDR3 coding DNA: TGTGCCAGTAGTACCCCCGGACAGTACGAGCAGTACTTC. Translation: CASSTPGQYEQYF.

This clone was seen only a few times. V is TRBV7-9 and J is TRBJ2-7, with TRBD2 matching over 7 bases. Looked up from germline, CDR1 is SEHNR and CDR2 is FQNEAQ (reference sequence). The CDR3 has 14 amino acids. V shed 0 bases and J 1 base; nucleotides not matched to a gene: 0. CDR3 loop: CASSLAAGSYEQYF. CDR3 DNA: TGTGCCAGCAGCTTAGCAGCGGGATCCTACGAGCAGTACTTC.

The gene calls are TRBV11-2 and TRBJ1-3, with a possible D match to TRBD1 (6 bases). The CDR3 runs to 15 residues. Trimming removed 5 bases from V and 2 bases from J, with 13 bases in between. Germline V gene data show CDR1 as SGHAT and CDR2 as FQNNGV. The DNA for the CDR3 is TGTGCCAGCAGCCCAGGGGTTTTTACTGGAAACACCATATATTTT. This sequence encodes CASSPGVFTGNTIYF.

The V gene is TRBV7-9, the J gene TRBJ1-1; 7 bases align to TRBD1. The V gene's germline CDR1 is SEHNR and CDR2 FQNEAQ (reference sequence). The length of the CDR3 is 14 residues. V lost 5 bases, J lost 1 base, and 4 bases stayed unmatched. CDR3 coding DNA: TGTGCCAGCAGCCAGGGACAGACGAACACTGAAGCTTTCTTT. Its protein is CASSQGQTNTEAFF.

As DNA, the CDR3 is TGTGCCATGTCCGGGACAGGGCCGTACCAAGAGACCCAGTACTTC. Translation gives CAMSGTGPYQETQYF. The V call is TRBV21-1, the J call TRBJ2-5; the table's TRBD1 call for D was not verified on the DNA. TRBV21-1 is assigned pseudogene status. This CDR3 has 15 amino acids.

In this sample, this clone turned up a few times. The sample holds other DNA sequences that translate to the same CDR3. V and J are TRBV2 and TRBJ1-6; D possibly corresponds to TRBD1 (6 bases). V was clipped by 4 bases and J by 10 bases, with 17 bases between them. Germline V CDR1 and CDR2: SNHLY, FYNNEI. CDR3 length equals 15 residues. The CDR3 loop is CASSVGTMGRSPLHF. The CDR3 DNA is TGTGCCAGCAGTGTTGGGACAATGGGCCGATCACCCCTCCACTTT.

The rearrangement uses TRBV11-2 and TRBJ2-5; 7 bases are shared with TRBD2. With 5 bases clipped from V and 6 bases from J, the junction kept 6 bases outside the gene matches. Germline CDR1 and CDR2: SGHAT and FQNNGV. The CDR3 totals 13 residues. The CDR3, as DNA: TGTGCCAGCAGCCTGGGGGGGACGCAGACCCAGTACTTC. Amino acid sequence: CASSLGGTQTQYF.